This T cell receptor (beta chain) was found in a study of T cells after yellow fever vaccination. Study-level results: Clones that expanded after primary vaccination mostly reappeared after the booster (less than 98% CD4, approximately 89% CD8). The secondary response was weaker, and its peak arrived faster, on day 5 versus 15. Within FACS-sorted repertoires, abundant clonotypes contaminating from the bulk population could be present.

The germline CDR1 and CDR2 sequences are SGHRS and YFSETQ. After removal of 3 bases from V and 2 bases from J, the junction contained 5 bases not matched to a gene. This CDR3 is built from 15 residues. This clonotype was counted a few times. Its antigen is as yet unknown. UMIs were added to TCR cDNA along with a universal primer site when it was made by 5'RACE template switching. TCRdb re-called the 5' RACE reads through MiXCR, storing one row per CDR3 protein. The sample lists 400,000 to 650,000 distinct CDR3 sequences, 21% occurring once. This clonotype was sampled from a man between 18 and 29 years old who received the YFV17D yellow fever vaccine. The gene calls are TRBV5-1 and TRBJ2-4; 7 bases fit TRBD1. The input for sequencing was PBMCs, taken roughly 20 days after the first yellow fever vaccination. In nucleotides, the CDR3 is TGCGCCAGCAGCTCCGGACAGGCTACCAAAAACATTCAGTACTTC. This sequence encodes CASSSGQATKNIQYF.